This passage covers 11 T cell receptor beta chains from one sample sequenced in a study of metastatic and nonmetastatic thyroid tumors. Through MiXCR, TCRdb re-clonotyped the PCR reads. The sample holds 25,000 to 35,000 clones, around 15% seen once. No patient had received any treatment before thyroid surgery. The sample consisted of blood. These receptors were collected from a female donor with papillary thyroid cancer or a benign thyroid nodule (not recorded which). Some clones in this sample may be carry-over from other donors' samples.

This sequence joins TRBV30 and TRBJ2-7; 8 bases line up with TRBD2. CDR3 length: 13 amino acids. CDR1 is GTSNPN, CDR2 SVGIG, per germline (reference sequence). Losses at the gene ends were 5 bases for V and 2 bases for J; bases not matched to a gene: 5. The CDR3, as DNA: TGTGCCTGGGAACTAGCGGATGCCTACGAGCAGTACTTC. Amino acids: CAWELADAYEQYF.

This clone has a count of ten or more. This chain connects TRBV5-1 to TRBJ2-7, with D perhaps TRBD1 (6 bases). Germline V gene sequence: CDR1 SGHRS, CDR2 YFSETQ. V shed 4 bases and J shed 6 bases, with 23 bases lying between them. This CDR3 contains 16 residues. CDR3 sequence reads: CASSPRTAGPFREQYF. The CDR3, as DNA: TGCGCCAGCAGCCCTCGGACAGCAGGTCCCTTCCGCGAGCAGTACTTC.

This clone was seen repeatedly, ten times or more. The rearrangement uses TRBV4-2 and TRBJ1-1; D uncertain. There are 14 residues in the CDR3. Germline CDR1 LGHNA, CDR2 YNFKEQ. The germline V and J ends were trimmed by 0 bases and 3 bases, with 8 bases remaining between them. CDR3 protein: CASSQDQGDTEAFF. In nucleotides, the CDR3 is TGTGCCAGCAGCCAAGATCAAGGAGACACTGAAGCTTTCTTT.

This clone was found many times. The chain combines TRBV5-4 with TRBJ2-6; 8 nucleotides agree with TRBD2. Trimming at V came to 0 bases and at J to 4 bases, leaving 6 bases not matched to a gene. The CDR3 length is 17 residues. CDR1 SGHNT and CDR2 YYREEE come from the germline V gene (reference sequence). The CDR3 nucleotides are TGTGCCAGCAGCTTGGCCAGCGGGAGTTCCGGGGCCAACGTCCTGACTTTC. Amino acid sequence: CASSLASGSSGANVLTF.

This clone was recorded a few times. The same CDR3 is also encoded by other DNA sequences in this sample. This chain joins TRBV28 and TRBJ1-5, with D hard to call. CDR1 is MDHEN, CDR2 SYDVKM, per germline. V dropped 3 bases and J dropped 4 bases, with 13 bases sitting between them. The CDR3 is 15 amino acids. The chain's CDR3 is CASSLPWPSNQPQHF. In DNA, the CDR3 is TGTGCCAGCAGTTTGCCATGGCCTAGTAATCAGCCCCAGCATTTT.

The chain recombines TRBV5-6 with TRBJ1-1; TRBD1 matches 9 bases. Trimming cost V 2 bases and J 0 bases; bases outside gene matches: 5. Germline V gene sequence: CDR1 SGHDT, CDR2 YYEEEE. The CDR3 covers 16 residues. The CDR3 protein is CASSLRTGGLNTEAFF. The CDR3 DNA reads TGTGCCAGCAGCTTAAGAACAGGGGGCCTGAACACTGAAGCTTTCTTT.

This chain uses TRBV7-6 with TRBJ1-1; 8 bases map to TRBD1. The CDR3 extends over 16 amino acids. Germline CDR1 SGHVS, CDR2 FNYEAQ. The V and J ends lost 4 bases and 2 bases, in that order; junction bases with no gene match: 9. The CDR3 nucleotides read TGTGCCAGCAGCTCCGGACAGGGTGGGGTTAACACTGAAGCTTTCTTT. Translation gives CASSSGQGGVNTEAFF.

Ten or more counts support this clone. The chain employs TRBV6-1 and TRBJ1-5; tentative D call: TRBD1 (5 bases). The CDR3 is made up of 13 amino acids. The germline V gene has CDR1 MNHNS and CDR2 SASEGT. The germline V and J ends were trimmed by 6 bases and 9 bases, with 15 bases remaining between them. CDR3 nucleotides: TGTGCCAGCAGCCCGGACACCGGGAGGCCCCAGCATTTT. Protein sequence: CASSPDTGRPQHF.

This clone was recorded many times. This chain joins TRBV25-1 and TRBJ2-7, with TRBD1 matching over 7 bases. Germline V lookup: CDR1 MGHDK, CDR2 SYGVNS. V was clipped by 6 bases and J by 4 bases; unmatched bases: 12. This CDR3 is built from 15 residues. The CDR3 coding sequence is TGTGCCAGCAGAAATACAGGGGTAGTATCGTACGAGCAGTACTTC. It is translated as CASRNTGVVSYEQYF.

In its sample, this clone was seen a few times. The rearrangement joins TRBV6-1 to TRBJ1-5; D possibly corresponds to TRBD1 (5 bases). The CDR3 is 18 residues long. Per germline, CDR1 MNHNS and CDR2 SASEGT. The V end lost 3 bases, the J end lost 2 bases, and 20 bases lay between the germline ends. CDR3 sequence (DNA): TGTGCCAGCAGTGACCGATTGGGGGGGAAAAGGGGCAATCAGCCCCAGCATTTT. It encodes CASSDRLGGKRGNQPQHF.

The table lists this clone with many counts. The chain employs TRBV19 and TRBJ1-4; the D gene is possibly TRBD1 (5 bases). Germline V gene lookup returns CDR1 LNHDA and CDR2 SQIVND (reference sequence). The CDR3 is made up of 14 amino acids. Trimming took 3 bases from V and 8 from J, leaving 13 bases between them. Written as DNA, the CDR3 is TGTGCCAGTAGTATCGCAGGGAAACCGGAAAAACTGTTTTTT. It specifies CASSIAGKPEKLFF.